One and the same sample provided the 8 T cell receptor beta chains below, sequenced in a study of cytomegalovirus exposure and HLA in healthy donors. It was with 60 Vbeta and 13 Jbeta primers that the PCR ran. TCRdb's table, derived via immunoSEQ multiplex PCR, lists solely in-frame clones and lacks some. Among over 150,000 clones listed, 80% were seen once. The sequenced material came from PBMCs. These TCRs come from a man aged 30 to 45 in good health and CMV-seronegative.

The rearrangement joins TRBV6-5 to TRBJ1-1, with TRBD1 as a possible D gene (6 bases). This CDR3 region has 14 residues. Germline CDR1 MNHEY, CDR2 SVGAGI. V lost 5 bases and J lost 4, with 14 bases in between. The CDR3 region is CASSVEGGGTEAFF. CDR3 sequence (DNA): TGTGCCAGCAGTGTCGAAGGGGGGGGCACTGAAGCTTTCTTT.

The V call is TRBV7-8, the J call TRBJ1-2, with D unresolved. The germline CDR1 and CDR2 sequences are SGHVS and FQNEAQ. With 5 bases removed from V and 3 bases from J, the gap between germline ends came to 16 bases. This CDR3 has 15 residues. CDR3 DNA sequence: TGTGCCAGCAGCCCAAAGGCAGGAACCGACTATGGCTACACCTTC. It specifies CASSPKAGTDYGYTF.

This sequence joins TRBV7-2 and TRBJ2-1; 8 bases agree with TRBD1. The CDR3 extends over 15 amino acids. With V trimmed by 5 bases and J by 2 bases, 5 bases remained unmatched. Looked up from germline, CDR1 is SGHTA and CDR2 is FQGNSA. The CDR3 protein is CASSRDRGAYNEQFF. As DNA, the CDR3 is TGTGCCAGCAGCCGTGACAGGGGTGCCTACAATGAGCAGTTCTTC. The entire variable domain, with the rest obtained from reference TRBV7-2 and TRBJ2-1, is as follows: GAGVSQSPSNKVTEKGKDVELRCDPISGHTALYWYRQSLGQGLEFLIYFQGNSAPDKSGLPSDRFSAERTGGSVSTLTIQRTQQEDSAVYLCASSRDRGAYNEQFFGPGTRLTVL.

In DNA, the CDR3 is TGTGCCAGCAGCTTTTCGGGGGAGGGCACTGAAGCTTTCTTT. Amino acid sequence: CASSFSGEGTEAFF. The chain uses TRBV7-9 and TRBJ1-1; tentative D call: TRBD1 (5 bases). Germline lookup yields CDR1 SEHNR and CDR2 FQNEAQ (reference sequence). There are 14 residues in the CDR3. The V gene lost 3 bases and the J gene lost 4 bases, with 12 bases spanning the gap.

This clone was recorded only once. J is TRBJ1-5 and V is TRBV2; 9 nucleotides agree with TRBD1. There are 18 residues in the CDR3. Germline loops: CDR1 SNHLY, CDR2 FYNNEI. V shed 6 bases, J shed 4 bases, and the junction held 16 bases outside the gene matches. CDR3 sequence reads: CASRGPGTGTERNQPQHF. DNA for the CDR3: TGTGCCAGCAGAGGTCCCGGGACAGGGACCGAGCGGAATCAGCCCCAGCATTTT.

This rearrangement joins TRBV30 to TRBJ1-2; D not certain. Germline CDR1 and CDR2: GTSNPN and SVGIG (reference sequence). Trimming stripped 0 bases from V and 14 bases from J, with 10 bases between. The CDR3 covers 10 residues. As DNA, the CDR3 is TGTGCCTGGAGTGTACTACGCGAGACCTTC. It yields the protein CAWSVLRETF.

This clone was observed a handful of times. The genes are TRBV27 and TRBJ2-1; 10 bases match TRBD1. V was pared by 0 bases and J by 14 bases, with 4 bases of the junction left unmatched. The V gene's germline CDR1 is MNHEY and CDR2 SMNVEV (reference sequence). CDR3 length equals 13 residues. DNA for the CDR3: TGTGCCAGCAGTTTATCCCCGACAGGGGGCAAGTTCTTC. This translates into CASSLSPTGGKFF.

V usage is TRBV2 and J usage is TRBJ1-5, with 12 bases matching TRBD1. The V gene's germline CDR1 is SNHLY and CDR2 FYNNEI. The CDR3 totals 20 residues. V shed 2 bases, J shed 0 bases, and the junction held 11 bases outside the gene matches. CDR3 nucleotides: TGTGCCAGCAGTGAATTGTTCGGGGGACAGGGGGCCGGTAGCAATCAGCCCCAGCATTTT. It translates to CASSELFGGQGAGSNQPQHF. The full variable domain, completed using reference TRBV2 and TRBJ1-5, is EPEVTQTPSHQVTQMGQEVILRCVPISNHLYFYWYRQILGQKVEFLVSFYNNEISEKSEIFDDQFSVERPDGSNFTLKIRSTKLEDSAMYFCASSELFGGQGAGSNQPQHFGDGTRLSIL.